Following are 8 T cell receptor beta chains from one sample sequenced in a study of T-cell reconstitution after alpha-beta-depleted transplantation in children (dated by TCRdb to 2016 to 2017). The library was produced with PCR. TCRdb shows the sequencer as Illumina HiSeq 2500. TCR library preparation used molecular barcoding, with unique molecular identifiers applied to normalize quantification of the TCRbeta repertoire. Starting from the raw public reads, TCRdb applied fastp trimming at Q25, assembled clones with MiXCR and retained in-frame beta chains. CDR3 protein duplicates are merged, each entry listing the most common genes and DNA. The sample has about 460,000 distinct CDR3 sequences on record, 12% of them singletons. 5% to 6% of the sample is in the top ten clones. Specimen: PBMCs from the stem cell graft donor, collected from the stem cell graft. The receptor set was obtained from a human donor who donated a stem cell graft to a child with combined immunodeficiency.

This clonotype was seen a handful of times. The chain joins TRBV3-1 to TRBJ1-1; tentative D call: TRBD1 (5 bases). CDR1 is LGHDT and CDR2 is YNNKEL in the germline V gene (reference sequence). Deletions cut 1 base from V and 0 bases from J, with 9 bases between. The length of the CDR3 is 15 residues. The CDR3, as DNA: TGTGCCAGCAGCCAAGGGGGGACGGTGAACACTGAAGCTTTCTTT. It specifies CASSQGGTVNTEAFF. Full variable domain (outside the CDR3, taken from reference TRBV3-1 and TRBJ1-1): DTAVSQTPKYLVTQMGNDKSIKCEQNLGHDTMYWYKQDSKKFLKIMFSYNNKELIINETVPNRFSPKSPDKAHLNLHINSLELGDSAVYFCASSQGGTVNTEAFFGQGTRLTVV.

This clonotype occurred many times. The chain couples TRBV4-2 to TRBJ2-7; 7 bases are shared with TRBD2. The germline V gene encodes CDR1 LGHNA and CDR2 YNFKEQ. This CDR3 has 13 amino acids. With V trimmed by 1 base and J by 4 bases, 1 base remained unmatched. CDR3: CASSQGAGYEQYF. CDR3 sequence (DNA): TGTGCCAGCAGCCAAGGAGCGGGATACGAGCAGTACTTC.

This clonotype was observed a handful of times. This chain connects TRBV7-9 to TRBJ1-1; D is unresolved. Germline V gene sequence: CDR1 SEHNR, CDR2 FQNEAQ (reference sequence). CDR3 length: 13 amino acids. V lost 2 bases and J 4 bases, leaving 8 bases between the germline ends. For the CDR3, the DNA is TGTGCCAGCAGCTTAATAGGGTTCACTGAAGCTTTCTTT. Its translation is CASSLIGFTEAFF.

The sample holds a few counts of this clonotype. The genes are TRBV2 and TRBJ2-1; D assignment may be TRBD1 or TRBD2 (5 bases each). V gave up 7 bases and J gave up 8 bases, with 15 bases separating them. CDR1 and CDR2 from the germline V gene are SNHLY and FYNNEI. The CDR3 is 13 residues long. The CDR3 DNA reads as TGTGCCAGCATATATGATGGGGGTGATGAGCAGTTCTTC. Amino acids: CASIYDGGDEQFF. The variable domain in full, with the rest retrieved from reference TRBV2 and TRBJ2-1, is EPEVTQTPSHQVTQMGQEVILRCVPISNHLYFYWYRQILGQKVEFLVSFYNNEISEKSEIFDDQFSVERPDGSNFTLKIRSTKLEDSAMYFCASIYDGGDEQFFGPGTRLTVL.

V usage is TRBV12-3 or TRBV12-4 and J usage is TRBJ1-2; D gene uncertain. The CDR3 loop spans 13 amino acids. Trimming took 3 bases from V and 5 from J, leaving 10 bases between them. CDR3 loop: CASSFVRGYGYTF. The CDR3 DNA is TGTGCCAGCAGTTTTGTTCGAGGGTATGGCTACACCTTC.

Here the CDR3 reads CSARDPASYNEQFF. The CDR3 DNA is TGCAGTGCTAGAGATCCTGCCTCCTACAATGAGCAGTTCTTC. The chain carries TRBV20-1 and TRBJ2-1; D is unclear. V lost 0 bases to trimming and J lost 0 bases, with 6 bases between them. The CDR3 extends over 14 amino acids. CDR1 DFQATT and CDR2 SNEGSKA come from the germline V gene (reference sequence).

This clonotype came up many times. The chain has TRBV15 and TRBJ2-7; no definite D call. Per germline, CDR1 LNHNV and CDR2 YYDKDF (reference sequence). This CDR3 is built from 14 residues. Trimming took off 0 bases at V and 0 bases at J, with 6 bases between the two ends. CDR3 nucleotide sequence: TGTGCCACCAGCAGAGAACTGAACTCCTACGAGCAGTACTTC. The encoded protein is CATSRELNSYEQYF.

V gene TRBV21-1 combines with J gene TRBJ2-1; the table's D call, TRBD2, was not checked against the DNA. TRBV21-1 is a documented pseudogene. This CDR3 spans 13 amino acids. Here the CDR3 DNA reads TGTGCCAGCAGACCCGGAGGGGATAATGAGCAGTTCTTC. It is translated as CASRPGGDNEQFF.